These T cell receptor beta chains were read from a single sample in a study of T cell changes during pregnancy in multiple sclerosis. Repertoires were generated with immunoSEQ multiplex PCR, while TCRdb's copy carries only in-frame clones and drops some. The sample shows about 92,000 clones, 90% to 95% of them seen only once. The input for sequencing was peripheral blood, taken in the third trimester of pregnancy. These receptors came from a female donor with multiple sclerosis, enrolled in a pregnancy study. The CDR3 runs from the conserved cysteine through the conserved F or W. Size is stated for part of the rows, as once, few or many counts, or as a class when the clone is expanded.

CDR3: CASSTRGLAGLSNEQFF; size: -; V: TRBV19; J: TRBJ2-1
CDR3: CASVYRVGELFF; size: -; V: TRBV2; J: TRBJ2-2
CDR3: CASSYSRETQYF; size: -; V: TRBV6-6; J: TRBJ2-5
CDR3: CASSLLEGGGIEQYF; size: -; V: TRBV5-4; J: TRBJ2-7
CDR3: CASTFFLYNSPLHF; size: -; V: TRBV19; J: TRBJ1-6
CDR3: CASSEWRVYEQYF; size: -; V: TRBV25-1; J: TRBJ2-7
CDR3: CAWSGGAGGQETQYF; size: -; V: TRBV30; J: TRBJ2-5
CDR3: CAWSDDRELNYGYTF; size: -; V: TRBV30; J: TRBJ1-2
CDR3: CASSSETSGSSYEQYF; size: -; V: TRBV2; J: TRBJ2-7
CDR3: CAISAGLALGHEQYF; size: -; V: TRBV10-3; J: TRBJ2-7
CDR3: CASSQAPLAGTDTQYF; size: -; V: TRBV4-3; J: TRBJ2-3
CDR3: CASSFSAQETQYF; size: -; V: TRBV7-3; J: TRBJ2-5
CDR3: CASSFSTGELFF; size: -; V: TRBV11-3; J: TRBJ2-2
CDR3: CASSPSSDTQYF; size: -; V: TRBV7-6; J: TRBJ2-3
CDR3: CASRLAESSYEQYF; size: once; V: TRBV28; J: TRBJ2-7
CDR3: CASSFGGGNTIYF; size: -; V: TRBV7-9; J: TRBJ1-3
CDR3: CASSQGAGRIYEQYF; size: once; V: TRBV7-9; J: TRBJ2-7
CDR3: CASSRRGQGTNQPQHF; size: -; V: TRBV19; J: TRBJ1-5
CDR3: CASSPWDSGNTIYF; size: once; V: TRBV5-1; J: TRBJ1-3
CDR3: CASKKSGSLEKLFF; size: -; V: TRBV6-1; J: TRBJ1-4
CDR3: CASSYLAGGTDTQYF; size: -; V: TRBV6-6; J: TRBJ2-3
CDR3: CASSIWTSGDEQYF; size: -; V: TRBV19; J: TRBJ2-7
CDR3: CASSPPQQGRDTQYF; size: -; V: TRBV28; J: TRBJ2-3
CDR3: CASSPAGTGRTEAFF; size: -; V: TRBV18; J: TRBJ1-1
CDR3: CAISERLTGVGQPQHF; size: -; V: TRBV10-3; J: TRBJ1-5
CDR3: CSAISGSPLF; size: -; V: TRBV20-1; J: TRBJ2-1
CDR3: CASRTGQGASAPQHF; size: -; V: TRBV19; J: TRBJ1-5
CDR3: CASSLELDNNEQFF; size: -; V: TRBV4-3; J: TRBJ2-1
CDR3: CASSSKGTIQETQYF; size: -; V: TRBV9; J: TRBJ2-5
CDR3: CASSGQNTEAFF; size: -; V: TRBV14; J: TRBJ1-1
CDR3: CASSQTGRQRNTEAFF; size: -; V: TRBV6-6; J: TRBJ1-1
CDR3: CASSLGAVSMGGTDTQYF; size: -; V: TRBV5-4; J: TRBJ2-3
CDR3: CASSQDPKEAPYEQYF; size: -; V: TRBV4-3; J: TRBJ2-7
CDR3: CASSIWEGLADYNEQFF; size: -; V: TRBV19; J: TRBJ2-1
CDR3: CASSLERGARDSNQPQHF; size: -; V: TRBV7-9; J: TRBJ1-5
CDR3: CSVGSGGQPQHF; size: -; V: TRBV29-1; J: TRBJ1-5
CDR3: CASSPSAGGGEQYF; size: -; V: TRBV28; J: TRBJ2-7
CDR3: CASSVDRNTGELFF; size: -; V: TRBV2; J: TRBJ2-2
CDR3: CASSSLAPYEQYF; size: -; V: TRBV28; J: TRBJ2-7
CDR3: CASSPGGFIATNEKLFF; size: -; V: TRBV7-8; J: TRBJ1-4
CDR3: CATSSRLAGVTNEQFF; size: -; V: TRBV15; J: TRBJ2-1
CDR3: CASSNTGQGPTQPQHF; size: -; V: TRBV19; J: TRBJ1-5
CDR3: CASSLAGVVREQYF; size: -; V: TRBV11-2; J: TRBJ2-7
CDR3: CASSVGGTGEEKLFF; size: -; V: TRBV9; J: TRBJ1-4
CDR3: CASSADRSGELFF; size: once; V: TRBV2; J: TRBJ2-2
CDR3: CASILPGAFF; size: once; V: TRBV2; J: TRBJ1-1
CDR3: CATSRAGQAANYGYTF; size: once; V: TRBV15; J: TRBJ1-2
CDR3: CASSTRVSVPPYEQYF; size: -; V: TRBV11-2; J: TRBJ2-7
CDR3: CASSPGGRGGYTF; size: -; V: TRBV28; J: TRBJ1-2